The 27 T cell receptor beta chains below all came from one sample that was sequenced in a study of blood T cell repertoires in COVID-19. Here immunoSEQ multiplex PCR was the method, and the copy in TCRdb shows in-frame clones only, minus some. The sample lists 100,000 to 150,000 clones; approximately 88% were seen once. Source material: peripheral blood. The source of these receptors is a man between 60 and 70 years old with acute or convalescent COVID-19.

This clone was detected only once. J is TRBJ2-7 and V is TRBV27; 13 bases line up with TRBD2. V was pared by 3 bases and J by 7 bases, with 6 bases of the junction left unmatched. Germline-derived CDR1 and CDR2 are MNHEY and SMNVEV (reference sequence). The CDR3 extends over 15 amino acids. Here the CDR3 reads CASSFGLAGEEEQYF. In nucleotides, the CDR3 is TGTGCCAGCAGTTTTGGACTAGCGGGGGAGGAAGAGCAGTACTTC.

The chain couples TRBV6-5 to TRBJ2-3, with 7 bases identical to TRBD2. Trimming at V came to 11 bases and at J to 1 base, leaving 6 bases not matched to a gene. This CDR3 has 13 residues. Germline V lookup: CDR1 MNHEY, CDR2 SVGAGI. CDR3 region: CAVGRGGTDTQYF. CDR3 sequence (DNA): TGTGCCGTAGGGAGGGGTGGCACAGATACGCAGTATTTT.

The chain carries TRBV7-2 and TRBJ2-5; a weak D match, TRBD1 (6 bases). V lost 5 bases to trimming and J lost 1 base, with 11 bases between them. The CDR3 sequence is 14 residues long. Germline V gene sequence: CDR1 SGHTA, CDR2 FQGNSA. The chain's CDR3 is CASSQGTFQETQYF. The CDR3 DNA follows: TGTGCCAGCAGCCAGGGGACCTTCCAAGAGACCCAGTACTTC.

This clone was counted once. The gene calls are TRBV5-5 and TRBJ2-1; 10 bases line up with TRBD2. Germline assignment: CDR1 SGHKS and CDR2 YYEKEE (reference sequence). The CDR3 has 16 residues. Trimming took 0 bases from V and 5 from J; bases not matched to a gene: 5. The CDR3 region is CASSLAGTSANNEQFF. DNA of the CDR3: TGTGCCAGCAGCTTGGCCGGGACTAGCGCTAACAATGAGCAGTTCTTC.

This clone was counted between two and nine times. The V call is TRBV10-3, the J call TRBJ2-7; D might be TRBD2 (6 bases). CDR3 length: 15 residues. Germline lookup yields CDR1 ENHRY and CDR2 SYGVKD. CDR3 sequence (DNA): TGTGCGCACAGGAGGGATCAGTCAGGCTCCTACGAGCAGTACTTC. Translated: CAHRRDQSGSYEQYF.

The genes are TRBV11-3 and TRBJ2-2, with a weak D call TRBD1 (5 bases). Germline V gene data show CDR1 as SGHNT and CDR2 as YENEEA. The V gene lost 5 bases and the J gene lost 4 bases, with 11 bases spanning the gap. This CDR3 is 14 amino acids long. The CDR3 protein is CASSQGPATGELFF. The CDR3, as DNA: TGTGCCAGCAGCCAGGGTCCGGCCACCGGGGAGCTGTTTTTT.

The chain recombines TRBV4-1 with TRBJ2-7, with TRBD1 matching 9 bases. V lost 3 bases to trimming and J lost 4 bases; unmatched junction nucleotides: 7. Germline V CDR1 and CDR2: MGHRA, YSYEKL. The CDR3 runs to 15 residues. CDR3 in amino acids: CASSQGTGGGYEQYF. DNA of the CDR3: TGCGCCAGCAGCCAGGGAACAGGGGGCGGTTACGAGCAGTACTTC.

The V gene is TRBV6-1, the J gene TRBJ1-6, with unresolved D. Per germline, CDR1 MNHNS and CDR2 SASEGT. V lost 1 base to trimming and J lost 10 bases, with 11 bases between them. The CDR3 length is 14 residues. The CDR3 DNA follows: TGTGCCAGCAGTGAAGTGGTCGCCGAGTCACCCCTCCACTTT. This encodes CASSEVVAESPLHF.

The chain employs TRBV3-1 (or the pseudogene TRBV3-2) and TRBJ1-3; D possibly corresponds to TRBD1 (5 bases). V shed 6 bases and J shed 2 bases, with 17 bases lying between them. This CDR3 spans 16 amino acids. Per the germline V gene, CDR1 is LGHDT and CDR2 is YNNKEL (reference sequence). The CDR3 DNA reads TGTGCCAGCAGTAGGGGTAGGGGCCCAGCTGGAAACACCATATATTTT. Translation gives CASSRGRGPAGNTIYF.

The chain links TRBV6-5 to TRBJ1-5; TRBD1 might be the D (5 bases). This CDR3 has 13 residues. The germline V gene has CDR1 MNHEY and CDR2 SVGAGI. V was clipped by 6 bases and J by 6 bases, with 12 bases between them. The DNA for the CDR3 is TGTGCCAGCAGAGGGAGGGACGGTCAGCCCCAGCATTTT. Its translation: CASRGRDGQPQHF.

This clone was seen a few times. V is TRBV11-2 and J is TRBJ2-2; TRBD1 aligns across 9 bases. The CDR3 has 15 amino acids. With 4 bases clipped from V and 4 bases from J, the junction kept 4 bases outside the gene matches. Germline-derived CDR1 and CDR2 are SGHAT and FQNNGV. The DNA of the CDR3 is TGTGCCAGCAGCTGGCGGACAGGGGCCACCGGGGAGCTGTTTTTT. Translation: CASSWRTGATGELFF.

This clone was counted many times. The chain combines TRBV5-1 with TRBJ2-6; 7 bases map to TRBD2. The CDR3 covers 16 residues. Trimming took 4 bases from V and 4 from J; bases not matched to a gene: 8. Germline CDR1 SGHRS, CDR2 YFSETQ. Written as DNA, the CDR3 is TGCGCCAGCAGCCCGGGGGGATTTGCAGGGGCCAACGTCCTGACTTTC. Translating it yields CASSPGGFAGANVLTF. Variable domain in full (rest from reference TRBV5-1 and TRBJ2-6): KAGVTQTPRYLIKTRGQQVTLSCSPISGHRSVSWYQQTPGQGLQFLFEYFSETQRNKGNFPGRFSGRQFSNSRSEMNVSTLELGDSALYLCASSPGGFAGANVLTFGAGSRLTVL.

V and J are TRBV19 and TRBJ2-1; 12 bases map to TRBD2. Germline CDR1 is LNHDA and CDR2 is SQIVND (reference sequence). The CDR3 spans 15 residues. Trimming cost V 6 bases and J 6 bases; bases outside gene matches: 6. The CDR3 DNA reads TGTGCCAGTAGGGCTGGACTAGCGGGACTCAATGAGCAGTTCTTC. Its translation: CASRAGLAGLNEQFF. The full variable domain, with the rest looked up from reference TRBV19 and TRBJ2-1, is DGGITQSPKYLFRKEGQNVTLSCEQNLNHDAMYWYRQDPGQGLRLIYYSQIVNDFQKGDIAEGYSVSREKKESFPLTVTSAQKNPTAFYLCASRAGLAGLNEQFFGPGTRLTVL.

The V call is TRBV6-5, the J call TRBJ2-5, with 8 nucleotides matching TRBD1. The germline V gene has CDR1 MNHEY and CDR2 SVGAGI. The CDR3 has 13 residues. The J segment lost 5 bases and the V segment lost 5 bases, leaving 4 bases of the junction unmatched. CDR3 loop: CASSRDRGETQYF. CDR3 coding DNA: TGTGCCAGCAGTCGAGACAGGGGCGAGACCCAGTACTTC.

The rearrangement uses TRBV30 and TRBJ2-1, with TRBD2 matching over 8 bases. The CDR3 is made up of 12 amino acids. The junction had 6 bases not matched to a gene; V was cut back by 8 bases and J by 6 bases. CDR1 is GTSNPN, CDR2 SVGIG, per germline (reference sequence). CDR3 sequence reads: CAGTRVINEQFF. The CDR3 DNA follows: TGTGCCGGGACTAGAGTCATCAATGAGCAGTTCTTC.

The count of this clone is one. The genes are TRBV14 and TRBJ1-2; no reliable D call. Germline assignment: CDR1 SGHDN and CDR2 FVKESK. The CDR3 runs 14 residues. V dropped 0 bases and J dropped 5 bases, with 10 bases sitting between them. The CDR3: CASSQDLGGYGYTF. The CDR3 region has the DNA TGTGCCAGCAGCCAAGATCTCGGCGGATATGGCTACACCTTC.

The chain employs TRBV5-4 and TRBJ2-3; D is possibly TRBD2 (6 bases). The CDR3 runs 15 residues. The V gene's germline CDR1 is SGHNT and CDR2 YYREEE (reference sequence). Trimming removed 3 bases from V and 3 bases from J, with 14 bases in between. The CDR3: CASSSPGLSTDTQYF. The CDR3 DNA sequence: TGTGCCAGCAGCTCTCCGGGACTCTCTACAGATACGCAGTATTTT.

The V and J genes are TRBV5-1 and TRBJ2-2, with TRBD2 matching 14 bases. CDR1 and CDR2 from the germline V gene are SGHRS and YFSETQ. V dropped 4 bases and J dropped 5; count of bases not matched to a gene: 7. This CDR3 has 17 residues. The CDR3 nucleotides read TGCGCCAGCAGCCTCGGGACTAGCGGGGGATCAACCGGGGAGCTGTTTTTT. This gives the protein CASSLGTSGGSTGELFF.

The chain links TRBV5-5 to TRBJ2-1; 9 bases map to TRBD1. Germline V gives CDR1 SGHKS, CDR2 YYEKEE (reference sequence). CDR3 length: 15 residues. J gave up 4 bases and V 7 bases, and 9 bases lay outside the gene matches. This chain's CDR3 is CASGPGTGSYNEQFF. The CDR3 bases are TGTGCCAGCGGACCCGGGACAGGGTCTTACAATGAGCAGTTCTTC.

This sequence joins TRBV12-3 or TRBV12-4 and TRBJ2-7, with 7 bases lining up with TRBD2. This CDR3 is built from 12 residues. After removal of 4 bases from V and 4 bases from J, the junction contained 1 base not matched to a gene. The CDR3, as DNA: TGTGCCAGCAGTTGGGGGGGATACGAGCAGTACTTC. Residues: CASSWGGYEQYF.

This sequence joins TRBV5-6 and TRBJ2-3, with TRBD2 as a possible D gene (6 bases). The ends were cut back, 0 bases at V and 5 bases at J, with 7 bases in the middle. The CDR3 totals 13 residues. Germline CDR1 reads SGHDT; CDR2 reads YYEEEE. In DNA, the CDR3 is TGTGCCAGCAGCTTGGGGAGGGGAGATACGCAGTATTTT. As protein: CASSLGRGDTQYF.

The V and J genes are TRBV7-9 and TRBJ1-1; D is ambiguous. V lost 5 bases, J lost 10 bases, and 26 bases lay in between. Germline-derived CDR1 and CDR2 are SEHNR and FQNEAQ (reference sequence). The CDR3 has 16 residues. The CDR3 protein is CASSHSISGGLFGAFF. Written as DNA, the CDR3 is TGTGCCAGCAGCCACTCCATCTCCGGCGGGCTGTTTGGAGCTTTCTTT.

This chain links TRBV19 with TRBJ2-7, with 11 bases aligning to TRBD1. V lost 6 bases and J lost 6; bases outside the gene matches: 13. Per the germline V gene, CDR1 is LNHDA and CDR2 is SQIVND (reference sequence). This CDR3 is 16 amino acids long. The CDR3 protein is CASSFPRTGGFSEQYF. The CDR3 DNA is TGTGCCAGTAGCTTTCCCCGGACAGGGGGCTTTAGCGAGCAGTACTTC.

V gene TRBV7-3 combines with J gene TRBJ1-2, with no clear D. There are 15 residues in the CDR3. From germline, CDR1 is SGHTA and CDR2 FQGTGA. The V gene lost 5 bases and the J gene lost 0 bases, with 13 bases spanning the gap. The CDR3 here is CASSPTATANYGYTF. The CDR3 region has the DNA TGTGCCAGCAGCCCTACAGCCACAGCTAACTATGGCTACACCTTC.

This clone was seen once. The chain couples TRBV5-1 to TRBJ1-5; D is perhaps TRBD1 (6 bases). Trimming left V 0 bases short and J 6 bases short, with 10 bases between. This CDR3 is built from 14 residues. From germline, CDR1 is SGHRS and CDR2 YFSETQ. CDR3 loop: CASSLEGEGQPQHF. The CDR3 region has the DNA TGCGCCAGCAGCTTGGAGGGGGAGGGTCAGCCCCAGCATTTT.

The chain couples TRBV9 to TRBJ2-1; 7 bases are shared with TRBD2. Germline CDR1 and CDR2: SGDLS and YYNGEE. CDR3 size: 15 residues. The V segment lost 4 bases and the J segment 2 bases; nucleotides outside the gene matches: 6. The CDR3 DNA reads as TGTGCCAGCAGCACCGGGACTACCGCCTACAATGAGCAGTTCTTC. This sequence encodes CASSTGTTAYNEQFF. The full variable domain, its missing parts supplied by reference TRBV9 and TRBJ2-1, is DSGVTQTPKHLITATGQRVTLRCSPRSGDLSVYWYQQSLDQGLQFLIQYYNGEERAKGNILERFSAQQFPDLHSELNLSSLELGDSALYFCASSTGTTAYNEQFFGPGTRLTVL.

J is TRBJ2-3 and V is TRBV5-6, with a weak D call TRBD1 (5 bases). Trimming removed 2 bases from V and 0 bases from J, with 10 bases in between. CDR1 SGHDT and CDR2 YYEEEE come from the germline V gene. The CDR3 runs 15 residues. The CDR3 DNA reads as TGTGCCAGCAGCTTCAGGGTTTCTAGCACAGATACGCAGTATTTT. This gives the protein CASSFRVSSTDTQYF. The full variable domain, in which reference TRBV5-6 and TRBJ2-3 provide the parts outside the CDR3, is DAGVTQSPTHLIKTRGQQVTLRCSPKSGHDTVSWYQQALGQGPQFIFQYYEEEERQRGNFPDRFSGHQFPNYSSELNVNALLLGDSALYLCASSFRVSSTDTQYFGPGTRLTVL.